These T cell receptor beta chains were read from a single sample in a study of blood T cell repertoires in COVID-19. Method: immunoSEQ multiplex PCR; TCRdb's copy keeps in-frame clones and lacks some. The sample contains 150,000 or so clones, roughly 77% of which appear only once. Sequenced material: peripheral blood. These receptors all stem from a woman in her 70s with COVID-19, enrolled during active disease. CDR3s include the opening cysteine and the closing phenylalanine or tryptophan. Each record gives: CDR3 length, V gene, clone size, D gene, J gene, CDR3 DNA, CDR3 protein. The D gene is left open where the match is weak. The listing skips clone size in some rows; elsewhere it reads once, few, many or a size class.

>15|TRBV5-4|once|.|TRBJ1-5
TGTGCCAGCAGCTCAGACGGGGGGACCAATCAGCCCCAGCATTTT
CASSSDGGTNQPQHF
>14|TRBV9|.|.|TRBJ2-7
TGTGCCAGCAGCGTAGGTGCAGGGGATTACGAGCAGTACTTC
CASSVGAGDYEQYF
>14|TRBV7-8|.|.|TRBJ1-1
TGTGCCAGCATCCCGGCGGGGCGGAACACTGAAGCTTTCTTT
CASIPAGRNTEAFF
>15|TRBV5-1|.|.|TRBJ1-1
TGCGCCAGCAGCTTGGCCGGTTTTGCTACCACTGAAGCTTTCTTT
CASSLAGFATTEAFF
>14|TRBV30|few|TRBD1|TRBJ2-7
TGTGCCTGGAGTCTTCGAGGGGGCTGGGACGAGCAGTACTTC
CAWSLRGGWDEQYF
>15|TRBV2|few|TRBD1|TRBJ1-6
TGTGCCAGCAGTGAGGTTGGGACAGGGAATTCACCCCTCCACTTT
CASSEVGTGNSPLHF
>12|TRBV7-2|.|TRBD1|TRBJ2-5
TGTGCCAGCAGCCGGGACAGAGAGACCCAGTACTTC
CASSRDRETQYF
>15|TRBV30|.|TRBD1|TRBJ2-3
TGTGCCTGGAGTGGGGACAGGGATTTAACAGATACGCAGTATTTT
CAWSGDRDLTDTQYF
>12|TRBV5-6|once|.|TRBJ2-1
TGTGCCAGCAGCTTGGGCGTGAATGAGCAGTTCTTC
CASSLGVNEQFF
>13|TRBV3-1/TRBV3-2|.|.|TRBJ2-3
TGTGCCAGCAGCGATTCCGGGAATGCAATACAGTATTTT
CASSDSGNAIQYF
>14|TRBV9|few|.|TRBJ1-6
TGTGCCAGCACCCTTTCCAGGGAAAATTCACCCCTCCACTTT
CASTLSRENSPLHF
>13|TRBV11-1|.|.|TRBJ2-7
TGTGCCAGCAGCCAACGACTACCCTACGAGCAGTACTTC
CASSQRLPYEQYF
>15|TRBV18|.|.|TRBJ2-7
TGTGCCAGCTCACCCAACGGCCAGGGAGGCGACGAGCAGTACTTC
CASSPNGQGGDEQYF
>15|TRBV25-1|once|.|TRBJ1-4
TGTGCCAGCAGTGATTTGTATAGACAGACCGAAAAACTGTTTTTT
CASSDLYRQTEKLFF
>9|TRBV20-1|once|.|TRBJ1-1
TGCAGTGCTAGGGACAATTTTGACTTT
CSARDNFDF
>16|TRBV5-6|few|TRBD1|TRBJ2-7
TGTGCCAGCAGCTCCGGGACAGGGGCTGGCTTCTACGAGCAGTACTTC
CASSSGTGAGFYEQYF
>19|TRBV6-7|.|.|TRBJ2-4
TGTGCCAGCAGTACGCAGAAGAGGGACATAATGTGCGCCAAAAACATTCAGTACTTC
CASSTQKRDIMCAKNIQYF
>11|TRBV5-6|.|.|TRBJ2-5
TGTGCCAGCAGCTCTATTGGGACCCAGTACTTC
CASSSIGTQYF
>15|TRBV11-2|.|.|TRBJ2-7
TGTGCCAGCAGCTTAGATCAGGGGTTCTTTTACGAGCAGTACTTC
CASSLDQGFFYEQYF
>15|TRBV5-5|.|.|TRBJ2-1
TGTGCCAGCAGCTTGGCCCAGGGTTCCTACAATGAGCAGTTCTTC
CASSLAQGSYNEQFF
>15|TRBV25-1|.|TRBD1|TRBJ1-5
TGTGCCAGCAGTGAGACAGGGGGCGCGAATCAGCCCCAGCATTTT
CASSETGGANQPQHF
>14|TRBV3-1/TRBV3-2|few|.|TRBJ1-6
TGTGCCAGCAGCCAAGACGGGGGGCCGGGACCCCTCCACTTT
CASSQDGGPGPLHF
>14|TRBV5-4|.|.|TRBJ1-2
TGTGCCAGCAGCTTGTCGGGGGGTGGCTATGGCTACACCTTC
CASSLSGGGYGYTF
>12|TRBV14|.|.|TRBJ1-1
TGTGCCAGCAGCCGGGGCATCTGGGAAGCTTTCTTT
CASSRGIWEAFF
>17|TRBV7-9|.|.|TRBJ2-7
TGTGCCAGCAGCCCAATAGGGCAGGGGACGTTGACCTACGAGCAGTACTTC
CASSPIGQGTLTYEQYF
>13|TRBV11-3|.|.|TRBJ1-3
TGTGCCAGCAGTGACAACTCTGGAAACACCATATATTTT
CASSDNSGNTIYF
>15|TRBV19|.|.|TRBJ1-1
TGTGCCAGTAGTTCCGATGGGCAGGGCTACACTGAAGCTTTCTTT
CASSSDGQGYTEAFF
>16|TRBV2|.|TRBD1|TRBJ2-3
TGTGCCAGCAGTGACAGGGGGCGTACGGGCACAGATACGCAGTATTTT
CASSDRGRTGTDTQYF
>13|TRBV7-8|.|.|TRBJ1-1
TGTGCCAGCAGCTCTCTTGTGAACACTGAAGCTTTCTTT
CASSSLVNTEAFF
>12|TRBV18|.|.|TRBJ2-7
TGTGCCAGCTCGCTCGGCTCCTACGAGCAGTACTTC
CASSLGSYEQYF
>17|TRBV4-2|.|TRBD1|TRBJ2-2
TGTGCCAGCAGTCCCAGAGGGGGCCGATCGAACACCGGGGAGCTGTTTTTT
CASSPRGGRSNTGELFF
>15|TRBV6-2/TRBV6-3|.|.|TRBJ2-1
TGTGCCAGCAGTTACGGCGGGGAGGCCTACAATGAGCAGTTCTTC
CASSYGGEAYNEQFF
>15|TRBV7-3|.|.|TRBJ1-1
TGTGCCAGCAGTAAACCTCCGGGGGGAGGGACTGAAGCTTTCTTT
CASSKPPGGGTEAFF
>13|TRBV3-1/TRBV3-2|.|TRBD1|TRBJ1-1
TGTGCCAGCAGACCCAGGGGGCGGACTGAAGCTTTCTTT
CASRPRGRTEAFF
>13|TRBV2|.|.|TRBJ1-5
TGTGCCAGCGAGTCAGGGGACAATCAGCCCCAGCATTTT
CASESGDNQPQHF
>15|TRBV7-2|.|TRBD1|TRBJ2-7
TGTGCCAGCAGCTTTTCCGGGACAGGATCCTACGAGCAGTACTTC
CASSFSGTGSYEQYF
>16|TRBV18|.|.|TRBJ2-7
TGTGCCAGCTCACCACTCGGACAGCAGATTTCCTACGAGCAGTACTTC
CASSPLGQQISYEQYF
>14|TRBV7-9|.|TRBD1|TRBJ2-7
TGTGCCAGCAGCCCTTGGGACAGGGTGTGGGAGCAGTACTTC
CASSPWDRVWEQYF
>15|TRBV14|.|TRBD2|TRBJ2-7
TGTGCCAGCAGCCGCCCGGGACTAGGGTCCTACGAGCAGTACTTC
CASSRPGLGSYEQYF
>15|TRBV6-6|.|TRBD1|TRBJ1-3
TGTGCCAGCAGTTCTCCGACAGGGTCTGGAAACACCATATATTTT
CASSSPTGSGNTIYF
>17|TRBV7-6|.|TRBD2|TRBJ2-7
TGTGCCAGCAGCTTAGCTCCACCCGGGACTAGAGCCTACGAGCAGTACTTC
CASSLAPPGTRAYEQYF
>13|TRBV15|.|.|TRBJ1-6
TGTGCCACCAGCAGAGACCCAAATTCACCCCTCCACTTT
CATSRDPNSPLHF